This entry is about one T cell receptor beta chain. Its antigen remains unknown. Time point reported: newly diagnosed, previously untreated cHL patient sample. Thawed PBMCs were subjected to magnetic negative selection, which yielded isolated CD8+ T cells. Comparison PBMCs came from previously untreated, newly diagnosed classical Hodgkin lymphoma patients. The protocol was immunoSEQ multiplex PCR, while the TCRdb copy is restricted to in-frame clones and leaves out a portion. The sample carries roughly 5,000 clones, around 87% recorded once. The record originates from a study of PD-1 blockade in classical Hodgkin lymphoma. Whole-study findings and limits: Newly diagnosed patients were reported to start with lower TCR diversity than healthy donors.

Trimming pared 5 bases from V and 6 bases from J, leaving 14 bases between. This CDR3 is built from 13 residues. The germline CDR1 and CDR2 sequences are SGHAT and FQNNGV. The rearrangement joins TRBV11-2 to TRBJ2-7; D might be TRBD1 or TRBD2, each matching 6 bases. The TCR comes from a human donor with classical Hodgkin lymphoma. Sequencing was carried out using CD8+ T cells from blood. In DNA form, the CDR3 reads TGTGCCAGCAGCGCCGGGGGCCTCGGCGAGCAGTACTTC. It encodes CASSAGGLGEQYF.